This T cell receptor beta chain came from a study of graft-versus-host responses after intestinal transplantation. Libraries were prepared by immunoSEQ multiplex PCR; TCRdb keeps only in-frame clonotypes and omits some of them. Of approximately 71,000 clones in the sample, around 92% were seen once. Germline V gene lookup returns CDR1 LNHNV and CDR2 YYDKDF (reference sequence). The ends were cut back, 0 bases at V and 2 bases at J, with 10 bases in the middle. The CDR3 is 15 residues long. In regard to this clone: Its antigen is still unknown.

This chain links TRBV15 with TRBJ1-1; D uncertain. The receptor was isolated from a human donor who received an intestinal transplant. The source was unstimulated CD8+ T cells sorted from spleen or lymph node cells, collected before intestinal transplant. The CDR3 sequence: CATSRDQTPNTEAFF. CDR3 DNA: TGTGCCACCAGCAGAGATCAGACACCTAACACTGAAGCTTTCTTT.